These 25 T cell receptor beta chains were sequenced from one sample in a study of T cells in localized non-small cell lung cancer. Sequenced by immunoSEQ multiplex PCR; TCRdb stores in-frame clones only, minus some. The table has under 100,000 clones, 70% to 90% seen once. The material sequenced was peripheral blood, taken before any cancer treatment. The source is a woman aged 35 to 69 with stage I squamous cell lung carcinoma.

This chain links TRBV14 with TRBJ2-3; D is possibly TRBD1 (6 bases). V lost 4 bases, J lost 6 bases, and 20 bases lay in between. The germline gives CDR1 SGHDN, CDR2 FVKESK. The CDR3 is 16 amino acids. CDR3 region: CASSPGAERRADTQYF. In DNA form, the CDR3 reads TGTGCCAGCAGCCCAGGGGCCGAACGCCGTGCCGATACGCAGTATTTT.

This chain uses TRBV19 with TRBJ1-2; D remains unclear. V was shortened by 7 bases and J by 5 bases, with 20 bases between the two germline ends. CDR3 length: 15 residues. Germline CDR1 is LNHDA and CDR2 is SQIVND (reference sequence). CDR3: CASTSLGQLNYGYTF. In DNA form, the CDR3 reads TGTGCCAGTACCTCTCTGGGTCAGCTTAATTATGGCTACACCTTC. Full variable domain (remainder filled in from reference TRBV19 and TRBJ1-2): DGGITQSPKYLFRKEGQNVTLSCEQNLNHDAMYWYRQDPGQGLRLIYYSQIVNDFQKGDIAEGYSVSREKKESFPLTVTSAQKNPTAFYLCASTSLGQLNYGYTFGSGTRLTVV.

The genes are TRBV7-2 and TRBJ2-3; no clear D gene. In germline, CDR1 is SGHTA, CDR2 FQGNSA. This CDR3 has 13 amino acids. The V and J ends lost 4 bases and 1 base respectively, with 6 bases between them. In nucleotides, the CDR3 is TGTGCCAGCAGCTGGGTGGGCACAGATACGCAGTATTTT. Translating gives CASSWVGTDTQYF.

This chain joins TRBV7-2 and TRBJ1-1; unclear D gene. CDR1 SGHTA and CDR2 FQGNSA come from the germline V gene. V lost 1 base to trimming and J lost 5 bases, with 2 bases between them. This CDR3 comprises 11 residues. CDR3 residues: CASSLVTEAFF. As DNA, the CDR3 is TGTGCCAGCAGCTTAGTGACTGAAGCTTTCTTT.

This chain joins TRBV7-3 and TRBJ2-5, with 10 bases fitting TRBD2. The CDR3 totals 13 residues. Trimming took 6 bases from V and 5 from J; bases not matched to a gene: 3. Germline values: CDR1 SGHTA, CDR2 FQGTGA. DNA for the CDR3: TGTGCCAGCAGGGCGACTAGCGGGGAGACCCAGTACTTC. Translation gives CASRATSGETQYF.

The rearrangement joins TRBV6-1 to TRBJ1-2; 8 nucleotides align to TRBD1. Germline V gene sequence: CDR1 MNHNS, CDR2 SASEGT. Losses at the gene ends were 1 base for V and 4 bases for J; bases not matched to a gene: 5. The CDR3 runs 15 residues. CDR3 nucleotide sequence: TGTGCCAGCAGTGAAGATGCAGGGGGCGTCTATGGCTACACCTTC. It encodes CASSEDAGGVYGYTF.

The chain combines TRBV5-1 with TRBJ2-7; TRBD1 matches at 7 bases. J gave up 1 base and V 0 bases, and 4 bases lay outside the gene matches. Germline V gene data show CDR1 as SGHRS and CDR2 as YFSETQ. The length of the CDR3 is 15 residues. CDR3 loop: CASSLEGRGSYEQYF. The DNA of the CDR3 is TGCGCCAGCAGCTTGGAGGGCAGGGGGTCCTACGAGCAGTACTTC.

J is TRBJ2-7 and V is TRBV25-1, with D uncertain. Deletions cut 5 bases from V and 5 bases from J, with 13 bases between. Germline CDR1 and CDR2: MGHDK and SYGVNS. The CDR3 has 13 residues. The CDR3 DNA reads TGTGCCAGCAGTAGCCTTAAGGTCCACGAGCAGTACTTC. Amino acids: CASSSLKVHEQYF.

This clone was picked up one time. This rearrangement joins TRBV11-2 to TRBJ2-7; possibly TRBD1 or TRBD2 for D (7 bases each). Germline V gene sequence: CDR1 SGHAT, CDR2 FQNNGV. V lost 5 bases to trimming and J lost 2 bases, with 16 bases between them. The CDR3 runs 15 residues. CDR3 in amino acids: CASSDGRGGTYEQYF. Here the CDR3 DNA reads TGTGCCAGCAGCGACGGCAGGGGGGGGACCTACGAGCAGTACTTC.

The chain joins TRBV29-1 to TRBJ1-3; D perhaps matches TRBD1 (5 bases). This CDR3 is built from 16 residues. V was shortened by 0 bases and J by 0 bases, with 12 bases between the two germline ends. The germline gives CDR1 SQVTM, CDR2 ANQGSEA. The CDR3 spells CSVEDGAVLSGNTIYF. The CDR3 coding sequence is TGCAGCGTTGAAGATGGGGCAGTACTCTCTGGAAACACCATATATTTT.

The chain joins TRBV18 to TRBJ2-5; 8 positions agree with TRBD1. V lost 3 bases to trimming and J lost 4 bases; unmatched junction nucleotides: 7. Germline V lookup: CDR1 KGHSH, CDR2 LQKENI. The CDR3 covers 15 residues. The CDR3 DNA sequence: TGTGCCAGCTCACCCCAGCCAGGGGGCGCAGAGACCCAGTACTTC. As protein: CASSPQPGGAETQYF. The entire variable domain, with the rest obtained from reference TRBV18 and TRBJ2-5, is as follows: NAGVMQNPRHLVRRRGQEARLRCSPMKGHSHVYWYRQLPEEGLKFMVYLQKENIIDESGMPKERFSAEFPKEGPSILRIQQVVRGDSAAYFCASSPQPGGAETQYFGPGTRLLVL.

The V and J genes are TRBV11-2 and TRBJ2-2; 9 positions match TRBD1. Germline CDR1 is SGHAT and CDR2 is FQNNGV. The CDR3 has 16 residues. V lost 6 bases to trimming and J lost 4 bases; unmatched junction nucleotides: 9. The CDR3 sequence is CASRRGQGGVTGELFF. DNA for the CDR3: TGTGCCAGCAGGCGGGGACAGGGAGGAGTCACCGGGGAGCTGTTTTTT.

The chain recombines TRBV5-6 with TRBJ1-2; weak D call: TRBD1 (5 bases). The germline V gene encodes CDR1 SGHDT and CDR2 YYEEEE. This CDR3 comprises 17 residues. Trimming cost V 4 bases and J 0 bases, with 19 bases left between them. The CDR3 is CASSLPGTGMTNYGYTF. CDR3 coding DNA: TGTGCCAGCAGCCTTCCCGGGACGGGGATGACTAACTATGGCTACACCTTC.

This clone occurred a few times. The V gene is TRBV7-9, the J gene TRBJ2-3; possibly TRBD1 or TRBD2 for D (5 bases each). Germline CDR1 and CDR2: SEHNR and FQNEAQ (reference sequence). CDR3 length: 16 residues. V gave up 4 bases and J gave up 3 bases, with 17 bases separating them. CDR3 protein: CASSSLRGPGTDTQYF. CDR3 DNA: TGTGCCAGCAGCTCCCTGAGGGGACCCGGGACAGATACGCAGTATTTT.

CDR3 nucleotides: TGTGCCAGCAGCCCGGGGACAGGTCTATTGTCCTACGAGCAGTACTTC. Residues: CASSPGTGLLSYEQYF. The J gene is TRBJ2-7, the V gene TRBV11-2, with 8 bases fitting TRBD1. Losses at the gene ends were 5 bases for V and 1 base for J; bases not matched to a gene: 10. Germline V gene sequence: CDR1 SGHAT, CDR2 FQNNGV. The CDR3 runs to 16 residues. Looking up the rest from reference TRBV11-2 and TRBJ2-7 gives the full variable domain: EAGVAQSPRYKIIEKRQSVAFWCNPISGHATLYWYQQILGQGPKLLIQFQNNGVVDDSQLPKDRFSAERLKGVDSTLKIQPAKLEDSAVYLCASSPGTGLLSYEQYFGPGTRLTVT.

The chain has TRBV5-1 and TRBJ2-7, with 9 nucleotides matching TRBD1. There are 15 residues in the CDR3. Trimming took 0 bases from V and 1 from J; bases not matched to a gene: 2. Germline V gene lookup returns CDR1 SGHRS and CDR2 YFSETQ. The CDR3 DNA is TGCGCCAGCAGCTTGGGGGACAGGGTGTCCTACGAGCAGTACTTC. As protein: CASSLGDRVSYEQYF.

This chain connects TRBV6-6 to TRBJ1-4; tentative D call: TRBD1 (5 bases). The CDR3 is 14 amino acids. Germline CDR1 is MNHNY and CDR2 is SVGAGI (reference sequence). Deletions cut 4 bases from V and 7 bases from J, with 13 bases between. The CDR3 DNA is TGTGCCAGCAGTTCAGAGGCGAGGGGTGAAAAACTGTTTTTT. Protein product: CASSSEARGEKLFF.

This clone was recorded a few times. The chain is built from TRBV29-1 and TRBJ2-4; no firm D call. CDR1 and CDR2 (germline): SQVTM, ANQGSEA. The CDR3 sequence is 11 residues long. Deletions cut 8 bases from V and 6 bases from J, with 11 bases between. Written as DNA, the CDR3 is TGCAGCACCTGGACCAGAAACATTCAGTACTTC. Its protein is CSTWTRNIQYF.

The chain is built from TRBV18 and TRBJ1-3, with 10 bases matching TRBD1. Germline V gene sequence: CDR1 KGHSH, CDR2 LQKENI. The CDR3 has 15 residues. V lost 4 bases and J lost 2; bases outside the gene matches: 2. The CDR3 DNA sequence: TGTGCCAGCTCACTCGACAGGGGGCCTGGAAACACCATATATTTT. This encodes CASSLDRGPGNTIYF.

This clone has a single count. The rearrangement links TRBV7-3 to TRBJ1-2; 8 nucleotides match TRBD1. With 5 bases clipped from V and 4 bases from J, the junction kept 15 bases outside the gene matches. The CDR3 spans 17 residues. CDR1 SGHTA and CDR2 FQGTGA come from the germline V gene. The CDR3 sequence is CASSQPGQVQAPYGYTF. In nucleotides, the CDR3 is TGTGCCAGCAGCCAGCCGGGACAGGTTCAAGCCCCCTATGGCTACACCTTC.

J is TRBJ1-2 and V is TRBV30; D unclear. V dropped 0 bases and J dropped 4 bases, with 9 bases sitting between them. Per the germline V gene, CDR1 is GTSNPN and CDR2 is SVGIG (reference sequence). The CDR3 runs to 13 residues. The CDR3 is CAWSVQLLYGYTF. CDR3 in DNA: TGTGCCTGGAGTGTCCAGCTCCTCTATGGCTACACCTTC.

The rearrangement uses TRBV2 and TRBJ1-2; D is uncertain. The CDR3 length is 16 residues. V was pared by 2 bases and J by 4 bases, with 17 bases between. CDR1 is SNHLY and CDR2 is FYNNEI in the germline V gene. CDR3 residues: CASSENWRSGVYGYTF. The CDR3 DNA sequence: TGTGCCAGCAGTGAAAATTGGAGGAGCGGGGTCTATGGCTACACCTTC.

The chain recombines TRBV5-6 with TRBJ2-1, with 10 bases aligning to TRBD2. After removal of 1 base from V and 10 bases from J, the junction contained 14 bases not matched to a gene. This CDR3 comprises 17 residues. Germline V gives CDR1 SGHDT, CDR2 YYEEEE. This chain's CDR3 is CASSLRRSSGGAGEQFF. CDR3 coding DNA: TGTGCCAGCAGCTTGCGGCGTTCCAGCGGGGGGGCCGGGGAGCAGTTCTTC.

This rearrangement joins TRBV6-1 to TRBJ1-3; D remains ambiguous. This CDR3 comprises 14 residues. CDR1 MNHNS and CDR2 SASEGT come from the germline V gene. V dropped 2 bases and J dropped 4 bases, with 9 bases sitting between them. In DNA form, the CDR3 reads TGTGCCAGCAGTGAAACCGGTTTAGGAAACACCATATATTTT. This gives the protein CASSETGLGNTIYF.

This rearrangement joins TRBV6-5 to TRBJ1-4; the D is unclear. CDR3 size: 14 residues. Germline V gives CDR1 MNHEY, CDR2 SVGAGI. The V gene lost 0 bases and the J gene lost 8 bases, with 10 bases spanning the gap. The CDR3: CASSYSNNAEKLFF. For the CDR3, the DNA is TGTGCCAGCAGTTACTCGAACAACGCGGAAAAACTGTTTTTT.